Following are 7 T cell receptor beta chains from one sample sequenced in a study of blood T cell repertoires in COVID-19. Profiled with immunoSEQ multiplex PCR; TCRdb holds only in-frame clones, not every one. The sample contains about 250,000 clones, approximately 90% of which appear only once. The sample taken for sequencing was peripheral blood. These receptors were obtained from a man younger than 45 with acute or convalescent COVID-19.

The rearrangement links TRBV7-9 to TRBJ2-3, with D perhaps TRBD2 (6 bases). Trimming cost V 3 bases and J 1 base, with 8 bases left between them. The V gene's germline CDR1 is SEHNR and CDR2 FQNEAQ (reference sequence). The CDR3 loop spans 14 amino acids. This CDR3 is CASSFSGGTDTQYF. The CDR3 DNA follows: TGTGCCAGCAGCTTTTCGGGGGGCACAGATACGCAGTATTTT. Combining the CDR3 with reference TRBV7-9 and TRBJ2-3 gives the whole variable domain DTGVSQNPRHKITKRGQNVTFRCDPISEHNRLYWYRQTLGQGPEFLTYFQNEAQLEKSRLLSDRFSAERPKGSFSTLEIQRTEQGDSAMYLCASSFSGGTDTQYFGPGTRLTVL.

J is TRBJ2-5 and V is TRBV6-6; 13 bases fit TRBD2. This CDR3 region has 15 residues. Germline lookup yields CDR1 MNHNY and CDR2 SVGAGI (reference sequence). V was pared by 7 bases and J by 5 bases, with 7 bases of the junction left unmatched. In DNA, the CDR3 is TGTGCCAGCACTGATACTAGCGGGAGGGGGGAGACCCAGTACTTC. Amino acids: CASTDTSGRGETQYF.

The CDR3 reads CASSAHAGGEVEQYF. The CDR3, as DNA: TGTGCCAGCAGCGCCCACGCGGGAGGGGAGGTCGAGCAGTACTTC. The chain uses TRBV9 and TRBJ2-7; 9 bases map to TRBD2. Germline assignment: CDR1 SGDLS and CDR2 YYNGEE. The CDR3 consists of 15 residues. V shed 3 bases, J shed 6 bases, and the junction held 10 bases outside the gene matches.

The rearrangement joins TRBV2 to TRBJ1-6, with TRBD1 identical over 8 bases. There are 15 residues in the CDR3. With V trimmed by 2 bases and J by 12 bases, 9 bases remained unmatched. The V gene's germline CDR1 is SNHLY and CDR2 FYNNEI. This CDR3 is CASSERRTGRLPLHF. In DNA, the CDR3 is TGTGCCAGCAGTGAACGAAGGACAGGGAGACTACCCCTCCACTTT. The full variable domain, in which reference TRBV2 and TRBJ1-6 provide the parts outside the CDR3, is EPEVTQTPSHQVTQMGQEVILRCVPISNHLYFYWYRQILGQKVEFLVSFYNNEISEKSEIFDDQFSVERPDGSNFTLKIRSTKLEDSAMYFCASSERRTGRLPLHFGNGTRLTVT.

The chain joins TRBV20-1 to TRBJ1-2; no clear D. CDR1 and CDR2 (germline): DFQATT, SNEGSKA (reference sequence). The CDR3 is 13 amino acids. The V gene lost 3 bases and the J gene lost 3 bases, with 11 bases spanning the gap. The CDR3 region is CSASYYVDYGYTF. For the CDR3, the DNA is TGCAGTGCTAGTTACTACGTGGACTATGGCTACACCTTC.

V and J are TRBV10-3 and TRBJ1-1; D is unclear. Trimming removed 2 bases at V and 5 bases at J, with 21 bases between. Germline V lookup: CDR1 ENHRY, CDR2 SYGVKD. The length of the CDR3 is 17 residues. CDR3 region: CAISEPDRRGVSTEAFF. The CDR3 coding sequence is TGTGCCATCAGTGAGCCGGACCGACGCGGGGTTAGTACTGAAGCTTTCTTT.

The V call is TRBV14, the J call TRBJ2-3; a weak D match, TRBD1 (5 bases). The CDR3 sequence is 15 residues long. V was pared by 0 bases and J by 7 bases, with 14 bases between. CDR1 and CDR2 (germline): SGHDN, FVKESK. DNA of the CDR3: TGTGCCAGCAGCCAAGATATGTTCCCAGGGAATACGCAGTATTTT. Protein: CASSQDMFPGNTQYF.